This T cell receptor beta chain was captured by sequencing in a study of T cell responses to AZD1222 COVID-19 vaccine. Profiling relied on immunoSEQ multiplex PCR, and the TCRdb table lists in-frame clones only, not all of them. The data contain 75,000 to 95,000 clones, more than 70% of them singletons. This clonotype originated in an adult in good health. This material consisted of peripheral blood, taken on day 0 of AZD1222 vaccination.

This CDR3 reads CASSSARLEQFF. DNA for the CDR3: TGTGCCAGCAGCTCCGCCCGACTTGAGCAGTTCTTC. V usage is TRBV7-8 and J usage is TRBJ2-1; D uncertain. CDR1 SGHVS and CDR2 FQNEAQ come from the germline V gene. The CDR3 runs to 12 residues. V shed 4 bases and J shed 9 bases, with 10 bases lying between them.